The following is a T cell receptor beta chain sequence with its context. This clonotype was counted ten times or more. This receptor's antigen is unknown. No much larger clone exists at a distance of one base, and base qualities are not known. The sequencer was an Illumina NovaSeq 6000. TCRalpha and TCRbeta cDNA libraries were built by 5'RACE with constant-segment primers, adding sample barcodes and unique molecular identifiers. Trizol reagent was used to extract RNA from every sample. Amplification of the libraries took two PCR steps, and the second step added a second sample barcode plus Illumina TruSeq adapters. Sequencing of libraries was performed on an Illumina NovaSeq with 2 x 150 bp paired-end reads. Under the source paper's analysis protocol: Reads were demultiplexed and collapsed into UMI-guided consensus sequences with migec v1.2.7. Using mixcr v2.1.11, UMI consensuses were aligned to TRA and TRB V and J templates and then assembled into clonotypes. Expanded or contracted clonotypes were those called significant by both edgeR and NoisET, with noise models trained on biological replicates. For edgeR calls, the thresholds were a false discovery rate-adjusted p below 0.01 and a log2 fold-change of 1. As an exploratory analysis of dynamics, max-normalized trajectories of the 1000 most abundant clonotypes were examined with PCA combined with hierarchical clustering. Each responding clone was given a CD4 or CD8 phenotype based on the CD4+ and CD8+ repertoires, which had been sequenced separately. TCRdb reanalyzed the raw reads on its own, using fastp at Q25 for trimming and MiXCR for clone calling, and kept in-frame beta chains. When rows share a CDR3 protein, they turn into one entry using the most common DNA and genes. These V and J calls rely on TCRdb rather than the paper's analysis. The sample yields some 64,000 distinct CDR3 sequences; about a tenth were counted once. Around 1.1% of the sample goes to the ten largest clones.

This record comes from a study of T-cell memory formation after mild COVID-19 (dated by TCRdb to the early 2020s). Context from the whole study: TCR sequence clusters from the two donors were found to be largely donor specific. The cohort comprised two young, previously healthy adult volunteers, one female and one male. Longitudinal TCRalpha and TCRbeta repertoire sequencing tracked T-cell clones expanding and contracting after mild COVID-19 in a couple of donors. The paper as a whole reports these results and caveats: Clones contracting from day 15 to 85 had balanced CD4/CD8 phenotypes, while a second wave expanding from day 15 to 37 was biased towards CD4+. Some responding clones were found in pre-infection memory, which suggests that pre-existing cross-reactive memory T cells took part in the SARS-CoV-2 response. Whether the second-wave clones peaking on day 37 were SARS-CoV-2 specific was not confirmed. Contracting CD4+ clones turned up mainly in the CM and EM memory subsets, whereas EMRA was where CD8+ clones were enriched. The study included only two mild cases, and larger cohorts that include severe cases with pre-infection samples were judged to be necessary.

Ficoll-Paque density gradient centrifugation was used to isolate PBMCs. The germline V gene (reference sequence) provides CDR1 DFQATT and CDR2 SNEGSKA. V and J lose 4 bases and 9 bases, and a span of 19 bases separates them. Reading from cysteine to phenylalanine, the CDR3 counts 14 amino acids. CDR3 DNA is the only sequence kept; it has 42 bases, read in frame from the first base. The receptor chain draws on TRBV20-1 and TRBJ2-1; the D region may be TRBD1 or TRBD2, each matching 6 bases equally. Sequenced: PBMCs or a T cell subset sorted from them (not recorded which). This sequence was found in a man younger than 35 who had mild COVID-19 (a few samples of this study predate the infection). The sample titles of this study are shuffled in the database, so cell type and time point are left out; the donor was told from shared clones. The nucleotide sequence reads TGCAGTGCTACCCCTGCGAAGGGGGGCATTGAGCAGTTCTTC. It encodes CSATPAKGGIEQFF.